Ten or more counts support the clone carrying this TCR beta chain. Its specificity is unknown. Germline V gene lookup returns CDR1 SGHDN and CDR2 FVKESK. The length of the CDR3 is 14 residues. The ends were cut back, 1 base at V and 5 bases at J, with 11 bases in the middle. The data are from a study of tumor-infiltrating lymphocytes in primary liver carcinoma. Study conclusions and caveats: A small share of top clones, only about 8-25%, was found in all five tumor regions.

From approximately 490 ng total RNA, TCR beta cDNA was generated with a primer in the constant region. Slightly modified ARM-PCR with three nested multiplex PCR rounds yielded TCR beta libraries. The study ran its first two PCR rounds for roughly 11 cycles each, using TRBV1-TRBV30 forward primers and a C-beta reverse primer. TCRdb reanalysed the multiplex PCR reads using MiXCR and keeps one entry per CDR3 protein. The sample lists around 78,000 distinct CDR3 sequences, 71% occurring once. Unsorted bulk tissue of about 19-31 mg yielded co-extracted RNA and DNA. Every patient had chronic HBV infection and was treatment-naive.

This receptor was taken from an older woman with primary liver carcinoma and hepatitis B virus infection. Sequencing used liver tumor tissue from sampling region 4. Subset meaning: tumor region T4, right-lateral pole. The chain carries TRBV14 and TRBJ1-2; TRBD1 might be the D (5 bases). The CDR3 loop is CASSQVAGGYGYTF. For the CDR3, the DNA is TGTGCCAGCAGCCAAGTCGCCGGGGGGTATGGCTACACCTTC.